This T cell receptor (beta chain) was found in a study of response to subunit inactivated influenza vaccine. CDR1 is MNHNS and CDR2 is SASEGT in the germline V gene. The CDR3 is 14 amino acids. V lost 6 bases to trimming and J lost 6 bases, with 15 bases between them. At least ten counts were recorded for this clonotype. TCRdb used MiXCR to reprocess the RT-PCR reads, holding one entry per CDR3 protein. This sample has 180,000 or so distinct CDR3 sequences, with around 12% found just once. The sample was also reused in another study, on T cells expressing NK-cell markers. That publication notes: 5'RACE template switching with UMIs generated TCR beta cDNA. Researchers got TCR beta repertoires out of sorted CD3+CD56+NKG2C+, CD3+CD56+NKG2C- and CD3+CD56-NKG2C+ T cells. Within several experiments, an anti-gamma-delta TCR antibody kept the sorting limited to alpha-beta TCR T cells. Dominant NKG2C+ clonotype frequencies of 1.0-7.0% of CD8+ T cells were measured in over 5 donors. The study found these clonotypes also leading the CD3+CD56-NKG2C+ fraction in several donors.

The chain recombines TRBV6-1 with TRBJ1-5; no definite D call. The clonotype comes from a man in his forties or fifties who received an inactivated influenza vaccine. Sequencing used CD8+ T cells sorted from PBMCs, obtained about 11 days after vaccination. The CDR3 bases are TGTGCCAGCAGCCAACAGCGGTCTATTCAGCCCCAGCATTTT. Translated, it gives CASSQQRSIQPQHF.